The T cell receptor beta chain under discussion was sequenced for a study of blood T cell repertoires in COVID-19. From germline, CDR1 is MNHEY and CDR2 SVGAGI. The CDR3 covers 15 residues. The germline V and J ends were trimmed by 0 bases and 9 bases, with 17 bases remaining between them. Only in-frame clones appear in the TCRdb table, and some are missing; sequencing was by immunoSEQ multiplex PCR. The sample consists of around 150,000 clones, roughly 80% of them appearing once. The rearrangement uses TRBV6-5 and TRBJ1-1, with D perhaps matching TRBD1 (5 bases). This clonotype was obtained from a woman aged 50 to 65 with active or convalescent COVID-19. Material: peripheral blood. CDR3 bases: TGTGCCAGCAGTTACTCGACCCAGGGCCAACACAAAGCTTTCTTT. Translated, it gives CASSYSTQGQHKAFF.